These 20 T cell receptor beta chains came from one sample sequenced in a study of blood T cell repertoires in COVID-19. TCRdb's copy holds only in-frame clones and misses some; the assay was immunoSEQ multiplex PCR. The sample has 70,000 to 85,000 clones, almost 85% seen once. The sequenced sample was peripheral blood. These receptors were obtained from a man between 60 and 70 years old with acute or convalescent COVID-19.

V and J are TRBV5-1 and TRBJ1-1; 7 bases line up with TRBD1. The CDR3 length is 13 residues. Germline values: CDR1 SGHRS, CDR2 YFSETQ. Trimming cost V 4 bases and J 8 bases; bases outside gene matches: 8. CDR3 loop: CASSATDRSEAFF. CDR3 nucleotide sequence: TGCGCCAGCAGCGCGACGGACAGGTCGGAAGCTTTCTTT.

V usage is TRBV5-5 and J usage is TRBJ2-7; 7 nucleotides line up with TRBD2. Trimming cost V 0 bases and J 3 bases; bases outside gene matches: 3. This CDR3 contains 14 residues. CDR1 is SGHKS and CDR2 is YYEKEE in the germline V gene (reference sequence). This CDR3 reads CASSLGGLGYEQYF. As DNA, the CDR3 is TGTGCCAGCAGCTTGGGAGGACTAGGCTACGAGCAGTACTTC.

The genes are TRBV27 and TRBJ2-5, with TRBD2 matching over 9 bases. The CDR3 length is 14 residues. V dropped 6 bases and J dropped 1; count of bases not matched to a gene: 3. Germline CDR1 reads MNHEY; CDR2 reads SMNVEV (reference sequence). CDR3 DNA: TGTGCCAGCAGGGGACTAGCCACCCAAGAGACCCAGTACTTC. This translates into CASRGLATQETQYF.

This sequence joins TRBV2 and TRBJ2-3, with TRBD2 identical over 12 bases. The CDR3 runs 16 residues. Trimming at V came to 3 bases and at J to 3 bases, leaving 4 bases not matched to a gene. CDR1 is SNHLY and CDR2 is FYNNEI in the germline V gene. CDR3 sequence reads: CASSEGLAGRTDTQYF. CDR3 nucleotides: TGTGCCAGCAGTGAGGGACTAGCGGGCCGGACAGATACGCAGTATTTT.

The rearrangement joins TRBV19 to TRBJ2-3, with 8 bases aligning to TRBD2. Germline V CDR1 and CDR2: LNHDA, SQIVND (reference sequence). The trim removed 7 bases at V and 1 base at J, leaving 10 bases unmatched. The CDR3 runs 16 residues. The CDR3 region has the DNA TGTGCCAGTAAGTCCCTCACTAGCGGCCGCACAGATACGCAGTATTTT. This translates into CASKSLTSGRTDTQYF.

J is TRBJ2-3 and V is TRBV24-1; 12 bases match TRBD2. CDR1 and CDR2 (germline): KGHDR, SFDVKD. Unmatched junction bases numbered 10, after V lost 4 bases and J lost 6 bases. There are 17 residues in the CDR3. The CDR3 sequence is CATSEGRTSGASDTQYF. The DNA of the CDR3 is TGTGCCACCAGTGAGGGGAGGACTAGCGGGGCCTCCGATACGCAGTATTTT.

The chain uses TRBV28 and TRBJ2-2; the D gene is possibly TRBD2 (7 bases). Germline V CDR1 and CDR2: MDHEN, SYDVKM. V was clipped by 2 bases and J by 7 bases, with 11 bases between them. The CDR3 is 14 residues long. The CDR3 DNA reads as TGTGCCAGCAGTTTACGGGGGGCGGACGGGGAGCTGTTTTTT. This gives the protein CASSLRGADGELFF.

This clone was picked up one time. The V gene is TRBV5-5, the J gene TRBJ1-2; 7 bases map to TRBD1. The J segment lost 0 bases and the V segment lost 3 bases, leaving 2 bases of the junction unmatched. The germline CDR1 and CDR2 sequences are SGHKS and YYEKEE (reference sequence). The CDR3 is 14 residues long. The CDR3 sequence: CASSWDRSNYGYTF. DNA of the CDR3: TGTGCCAGCAGCTGGGACAGATCTAACTATGGCTACACCTTC.

The chain links TRBV19 to TRBJ2-3, with TRBD1 matching over 10 bases. The V gene end was trimmed by 4 bases and the J gene end by 3 bases; junction bases not matched to a gene: 4. The CDR3 has 15 residues. Germline V gene lookup returns CDR1 LNHDA and CDR2 SQIVND (reference sequence). The CDR3 sequence: CASSRGTGATDTQYF. The CDR3 region has the DNA TGTGCCAGTAGTAGGGGGACAGGGGCGACAGATACGCAGTATTTT.

CDR3 sequence reads: CASSRQGAEQPQHF. Here the CDR3 DNA reads TGTGCCAGCAGTCGACAGGGGGCAGAGCAGCCCCAGCATTTT. This chain joins TRBV2 and TRBJ1-5, with 10 bases matching TRBD1. Germline CDR1 and CDR2: SNHLY and FYNNEI. The CDR3 loop spans 14 amino acids. After removal of 5 bases from V and 7 bases from J, the junction contained 5 bases not matched to a gene.

CDR3 nucleotide sequence: TGTGCCAGCAGTGGGACTAGCGGGGGTTATACGCAGTATTTT. It is translated as CASSGTSGGYTQYF. The gene calls are TRBV27 and TRBJ2-3, with TRBD2 identical over 14 bases. Germline CDR1 reads MNHEY; CDR2 reads SMNVEV (reference sequence). There are 14 residues in the CDR3. After removal of 5 bases from V and 7 bases from J, the junction contained 2 bases not matched to a gene.

This clone appeared a single time. CDR3 region: CASSLGRGGPGDTQYF. Here the CDR3 DNA reads TGTGCCAGCAGCTTAGGTCGGGGGGGGCCCGGAGATACGCAGTATTTT. The chain carries TRBV11-2 and TRBJ2-3; TRBD2 agrees at 8 bases. Germline V gene lookup returns CDR1 SGHAT and CDR2 FQNNGV. The CDR3 totals 16 residues. The V gene end was trimmed by 1 base and the J gene end by 5 bases; junction bases not matched to a gene: 8.

This rearrangement joins TRBV6-5 to TRBJ1-2; D gene uncertain. Looked up from germline, CDR1 is MNHEY and CDR2 is SVGAGI. CDR3 length equals 13 residues. Trimming took off 5 bases at V and 4 bases at J, with 11 bases between the two ends. CDR3 protein: CASSNEGIYGYTF. CDR3 sequence (DNA): TGTGCCAGCAGTAACGAGGGCATCTATGGCTACACCTTC.

This chain links TRBV10-3 with TRBJ1-5; a weak D match, TRBD1 (5 bases). The V and J ends lost 7 bases and 5 bases respectively, with 12 bases between them. CDR3 size: 13 residues. CDR1 ENHRY and CDR2 SYGVKD come from the germline V gene. CDR3 region: CAINDSADQPQHF. CDR3 coding DNA: TGTGCCATCAACGACAGTGCGGATCAGCCCCAGCATTTT.

V gene TRBV6-2 or TRBV6-3 combines with J gene TRBJ1-1; the D gene is possibly TRBD1 (5 bases). From germline, CDR1 is MNHEY and CDR2 SVGEGT. The ends were cut back, 0 bases at V and 0 bases at J, with 11 bases in the middle. CDR3 length equals 16 residues. CDR3 loop: CASSYSGRLMNTEAFF. In nucleotides, the CDR3 is TGTGCCAGCAGTTACTCGGGGCGCTTGATGAACACTGAAGCTTTCTTT.

The chain couples TRBV7-8 to TRBJ1-2, with 7 positions matching TRBD1. This CDR3 has 16 residues. Germline V CDR1 and CDR2: SGHVS, FQNEAQ. The V and J ends lost 1 base and 8 bases, in that order; junction bases with no gene match: 13. CDR3 residues: CASSLEAQLQGLGYTF. The CDR3 DNA sequence: TGTGCCAGCAGCTTAGAGGCCCAGCTACAGGGGCTCGGCTACACCTTC.

V gene TRBV14 combines with J gene TRBJ1-2; 10 nucleotides align to TRBD1. The CDR3 is 14 residues long. V trimming: 0 bases; J trimming: 8 bases; junction bases outside the gene matches: 3. From germline, CDR1 is SGHDN and CDR2 FVKESK. In nucleotides, the CDR3 is TGTGCCAGCAGCCAAGACCGGACAGGGGGAGGCTACACCTTC. Its translation is CASSQDRTGGGYTF.

This clone was observed a few times. This chain connects TRBV5-1 to TRBJ1-2; 7 bases line up with TRBD1. Per the germline V gene, CDR1 is SGHRS and CDR2 is YFSETQ. The CDR3 length is 14 residues. V lost 4 bases, J lost 0 bases, and 3 bases stayed unmatched. CDR3 nucleotide sequence: TGCGCCAGCAGCATTGGGACAGCTAACTATGGCTACACCTTC. Protein: CASSIGTANYGYTF. The whole variable domain, remainder taken from reference TRBV5-1 and TRBJ1-2, is KAGVTQTPRYLIKTRGQQVTLSCSPISGHRSVSWYQQTPGQGLQFLFEYFSETQRNKGNFPGRFSGRQFSNSRSEMNVSTLELGDSALYLCASSIGTANYGYTFGSGTRLTVV.

The chain is built from TRBV7-8 and TRBJ1-3, with 7 bases matching TRBD1. The CDR3 spans 14 residues. Germline trimming cut 3 bases from V and 3 bases from J; bases unmatched to any gene: 2. Germline values: CDR1 SGHVS, CDR2 FQNEAQ. The CDR3 DNA is TGTGCCAGCAGCTTCCGGACAGGTGGAAACACCATATATTTT. Translation: CASSFRTGGNTIYF. Combining the CDR3 with reference TRBV7-8 and TRBJ1-3 gives the whole variable domain GAGVSQSPRYKVAKRGQDVALRCDPISGHVSLFWYQQALGQGPEFLTYFQNEAQLDKSGLPSDRFFAERPEGSVSTLKIQRTQQEDSAVYLCASSFRTGGNTIYFGEGSWLTVV.

The chain links TRBV6-5 to TRBJ2-1; 7 bases map to TRBD1. The CDR3 covers 16 residues. Losses at the gene ends were 2 bases for V and 6 bases for J; bases not matched to a gene: 10. Germline values: CDR1 MNHEY, CDR2 SVGAGI. CDR3 amino acids: CASSYPTGVGFNEQFF. CDR3 nucleotide sequence: TGTGCCAGCAGTTACCCTACAGGGGTGGGGTTCAATGAGCAGTTCTTC.